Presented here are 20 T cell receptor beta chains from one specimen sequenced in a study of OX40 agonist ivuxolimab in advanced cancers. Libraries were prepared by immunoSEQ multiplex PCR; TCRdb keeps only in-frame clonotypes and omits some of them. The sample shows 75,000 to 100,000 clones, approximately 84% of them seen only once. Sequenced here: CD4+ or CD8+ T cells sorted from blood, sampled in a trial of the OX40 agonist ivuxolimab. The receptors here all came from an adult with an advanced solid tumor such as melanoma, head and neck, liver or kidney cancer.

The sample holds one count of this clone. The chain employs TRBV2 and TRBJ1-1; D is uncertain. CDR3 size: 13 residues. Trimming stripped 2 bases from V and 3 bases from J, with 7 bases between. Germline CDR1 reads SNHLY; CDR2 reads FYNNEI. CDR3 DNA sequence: TGTGCCAGCAGTGAATTGGAGGACACTGAAGCTTTCTTT. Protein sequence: CASSELEDTEAFF.

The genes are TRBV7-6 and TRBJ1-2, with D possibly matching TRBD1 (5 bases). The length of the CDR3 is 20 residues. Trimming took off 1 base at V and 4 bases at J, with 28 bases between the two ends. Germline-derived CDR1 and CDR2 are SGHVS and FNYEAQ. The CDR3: CASSLETRGRASGRFYGYTF. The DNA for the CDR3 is TGTGCCAGCAGCTTAGAAACCCGCGGCAGGGCCTCTGGGAGGTTCTATGGCTACACCTTC. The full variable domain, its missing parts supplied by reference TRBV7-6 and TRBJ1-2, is GAGVSQSPRYKVTKRGQDVALRCDPISGHVSLYWYRQALGQGPEFLTYFNYEAQQDKSGLPNDRFSAERPEGSISTLTIQRTEQRDSAMYRCASSLETRGRASGRFYGYTFGSGTRLTVV.

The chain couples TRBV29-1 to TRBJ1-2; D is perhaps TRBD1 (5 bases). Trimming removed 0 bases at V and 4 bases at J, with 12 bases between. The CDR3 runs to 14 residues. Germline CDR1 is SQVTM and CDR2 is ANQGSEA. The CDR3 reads CSVEDIRASYGYTF. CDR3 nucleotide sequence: TGCAGCGTTGAAGATATCAGGGCTAGCTATGGCTACACCTTC.

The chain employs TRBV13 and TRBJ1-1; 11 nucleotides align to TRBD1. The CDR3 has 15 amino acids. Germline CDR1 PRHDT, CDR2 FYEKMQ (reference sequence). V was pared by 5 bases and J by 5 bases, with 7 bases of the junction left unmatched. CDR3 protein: CASSPDRGHGTEAFF. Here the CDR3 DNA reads TGTGCCAGCAGCCCGGACAGGGGGCATGGGACTGAAGCTTTCTTT.

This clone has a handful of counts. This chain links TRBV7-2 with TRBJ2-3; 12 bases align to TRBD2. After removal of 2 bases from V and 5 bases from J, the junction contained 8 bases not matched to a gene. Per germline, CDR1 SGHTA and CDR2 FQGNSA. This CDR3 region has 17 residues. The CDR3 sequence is CASSLSALAGGKDTQYF. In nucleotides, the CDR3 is TGTGCCAGCAGCTTATCGGCGCTAGCGGGGGGGAAAGATACGCAGTATTTT.

CDR3 DNA sequence: TGTGCCAGCAGCCTCGGAGGGCGTTATGGCTACACCTTC. Encoded protein: CASSLGGRYGYTF. The rearrangement joins TRBV6-1 to TRBJ1-2; D is undetermined. The CDR3 totals 13 residues. The germline V gene encodes CDR1 MNHNS and CDR2 SASEGT. Trimming took 6 bases from V and 5 from J, leaving 13 bases between them.

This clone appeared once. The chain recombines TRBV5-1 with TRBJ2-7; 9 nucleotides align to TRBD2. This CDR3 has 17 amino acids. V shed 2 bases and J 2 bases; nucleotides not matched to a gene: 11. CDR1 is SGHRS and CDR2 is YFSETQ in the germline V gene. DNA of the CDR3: TGCGCCAGCAGCTTCTTCCCCCGGACTAGCGAAGCCTACGAGCAGTACTTC. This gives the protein CASSFFPRTSEAYEQYF.

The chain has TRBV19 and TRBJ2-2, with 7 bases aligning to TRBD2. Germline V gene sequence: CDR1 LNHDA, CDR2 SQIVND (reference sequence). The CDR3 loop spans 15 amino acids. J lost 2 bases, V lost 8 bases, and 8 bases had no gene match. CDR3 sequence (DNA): TGTGCCAGTGGGGGAAGAGCGGGAAACACCGGGGAGCTGTTTTTT. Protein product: CASGGRAGNTGELFF. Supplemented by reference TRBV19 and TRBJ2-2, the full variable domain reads DGGITQSPKYLFRKEGQNVTLSCEQNLNHDAMYWYRQDPGQGLRLIYYSQIVNDFQKGDIAEGYSVSREKKESFPLTVTSAQKNPTAFYLCASGGRAGNTGELFFGEGSRLTVL.

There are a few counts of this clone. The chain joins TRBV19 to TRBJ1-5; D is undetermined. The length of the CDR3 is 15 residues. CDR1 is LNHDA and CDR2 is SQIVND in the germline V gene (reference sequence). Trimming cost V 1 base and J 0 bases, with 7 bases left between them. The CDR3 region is CASSIGLLSNQPQHF. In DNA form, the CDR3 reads TGTGCCAGTAGTATAGGACTTCTTAGCAATCAGCCCCAGCATTTT.

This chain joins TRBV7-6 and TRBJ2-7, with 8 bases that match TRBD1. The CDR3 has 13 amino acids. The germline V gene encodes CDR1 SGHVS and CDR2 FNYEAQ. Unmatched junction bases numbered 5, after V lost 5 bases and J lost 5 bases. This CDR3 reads CASSQGQANEQYF. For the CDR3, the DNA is TGTGCCAGCAGCCAGGGACAGGCCAACGAGCAGTACTTC. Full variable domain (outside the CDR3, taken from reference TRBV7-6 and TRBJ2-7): GAGVSQSPRYKVTKRGQDVALRCDPISGHVSLYWYRQALGQGPEFLTYFNYEAQQDKSGLPNDRFSAERPEGSISTLTIQRTEQRDSAMYRCASSQGQANEQYFGPGTRLTVT.

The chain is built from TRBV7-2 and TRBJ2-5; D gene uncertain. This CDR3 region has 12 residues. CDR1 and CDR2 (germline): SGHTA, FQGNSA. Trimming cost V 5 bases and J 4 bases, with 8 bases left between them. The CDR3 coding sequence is TGTGCCAGCAGCACCCTGGGAGAGACCCAGTACTTC. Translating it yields CASSTLGETQYF. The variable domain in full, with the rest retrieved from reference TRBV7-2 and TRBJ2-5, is GAGVSQSPSNKVTEKGKDVELRCDPISGHTALYWYRQSLGQGLEFLIYFQGNSAPDKSGLPSDRFSAERTGGSVSTLTIQRTQQEDSAVYLCASSTLGETQYFGPGTRLLVL.

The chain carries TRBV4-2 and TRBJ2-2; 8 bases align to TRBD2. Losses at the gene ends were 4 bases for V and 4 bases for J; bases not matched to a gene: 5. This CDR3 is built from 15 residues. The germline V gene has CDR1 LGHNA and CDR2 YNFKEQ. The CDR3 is CASSPGGPGTGELFF. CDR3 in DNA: TGTGCCAGCAGCCCGGGGGGGCCAGGCACCGGGGAGCTGTTTTTT.

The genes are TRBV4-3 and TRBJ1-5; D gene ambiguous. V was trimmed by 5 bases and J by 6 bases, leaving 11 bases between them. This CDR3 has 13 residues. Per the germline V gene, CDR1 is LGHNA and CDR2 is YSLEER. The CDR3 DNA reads TGCGCCAGCAGCGGGTGGGAAGGTCAGCCCCAGCATTTT. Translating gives CASSGWEGQPQHF.

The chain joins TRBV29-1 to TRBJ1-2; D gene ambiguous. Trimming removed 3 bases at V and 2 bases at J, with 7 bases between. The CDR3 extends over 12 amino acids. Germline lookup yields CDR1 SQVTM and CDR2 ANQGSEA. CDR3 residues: CSVDQYNYGYTF. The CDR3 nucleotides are TGCAGCGTTGATCAGTACAACTATGGCTACACCTTC.

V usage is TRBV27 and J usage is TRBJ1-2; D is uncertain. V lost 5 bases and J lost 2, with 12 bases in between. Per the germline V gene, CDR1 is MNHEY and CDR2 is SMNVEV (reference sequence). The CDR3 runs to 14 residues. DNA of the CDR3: TGTGCCAGCAGTCCGTGGGGAGAGAACTATGGCTACACCTTC. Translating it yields CASSPWGENYGYTF.

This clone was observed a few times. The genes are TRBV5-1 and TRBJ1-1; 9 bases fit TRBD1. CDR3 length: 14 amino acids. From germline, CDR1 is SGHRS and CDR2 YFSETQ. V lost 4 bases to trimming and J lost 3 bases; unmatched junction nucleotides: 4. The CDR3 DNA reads TGCGCCAGCAGCCCGGGACAGGGTTACACTGAAGCTTTCTTT. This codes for CASSPGQGYTEAFF.

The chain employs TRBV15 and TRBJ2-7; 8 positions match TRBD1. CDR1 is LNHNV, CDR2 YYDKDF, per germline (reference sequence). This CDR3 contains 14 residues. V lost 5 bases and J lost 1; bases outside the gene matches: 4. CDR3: CATSPWTGSYEQYF. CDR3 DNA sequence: TGTGCCACCAGCCCGTGGACAGGGTCCTACGAGCAGTACTTC.

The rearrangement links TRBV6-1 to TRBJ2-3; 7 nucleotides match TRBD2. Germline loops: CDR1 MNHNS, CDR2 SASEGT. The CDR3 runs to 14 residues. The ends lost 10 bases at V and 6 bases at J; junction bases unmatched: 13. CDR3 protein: CAISGTPNRDTQYF. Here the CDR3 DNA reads TGTGCCATCAGCGGGACTCCTAATAGGGATACGCAGTATTTT.

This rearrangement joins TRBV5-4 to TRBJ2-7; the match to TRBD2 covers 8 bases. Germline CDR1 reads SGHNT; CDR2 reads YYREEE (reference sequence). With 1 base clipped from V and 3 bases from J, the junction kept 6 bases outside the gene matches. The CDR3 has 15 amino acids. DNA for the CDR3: TGTGCCAGCAGCTTGTTTAGCGGGGACTACTACGAGCAGTACTTC. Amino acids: CASSLFSGDYYEQYF.

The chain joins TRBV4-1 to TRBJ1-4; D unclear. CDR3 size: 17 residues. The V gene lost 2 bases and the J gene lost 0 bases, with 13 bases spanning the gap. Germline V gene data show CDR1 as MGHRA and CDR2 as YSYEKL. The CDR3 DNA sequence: TGCGCCAGCAGCCAACAGGACTTAGGGCCAACTAATGAAAAACTGTTTTTT. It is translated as CASSQQDLGPTNEKLFF.